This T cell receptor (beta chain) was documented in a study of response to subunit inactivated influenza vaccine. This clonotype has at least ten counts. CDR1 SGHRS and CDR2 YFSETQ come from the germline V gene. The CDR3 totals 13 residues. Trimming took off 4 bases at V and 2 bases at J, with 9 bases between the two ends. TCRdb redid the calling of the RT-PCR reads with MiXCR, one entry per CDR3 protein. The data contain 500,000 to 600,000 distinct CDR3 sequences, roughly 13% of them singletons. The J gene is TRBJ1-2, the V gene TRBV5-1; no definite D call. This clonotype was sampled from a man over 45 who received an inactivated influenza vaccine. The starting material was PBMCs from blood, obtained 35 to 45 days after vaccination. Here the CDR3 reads CASSPLDNYGYTF. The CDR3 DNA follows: TGCGCCAGCAGCCCTCTGGACAACTATGGCTACACCTTC. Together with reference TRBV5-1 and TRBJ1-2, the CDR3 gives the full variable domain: KAGVTQTPRYLIKTRGQQVTLSCSPISGHRSVSWYQQTPGQGLQFLFEYFSETQRNKGNFPGRFSGRQFSNSRSEMNVSTLELGDSALYLCASSPLDNYGYTFGSGTRLTVV.